What follows are 25 T cell receptor beta chains derived from one specimen sequenced in a study of blood T cell repertoires in COVID-19. Clones were sequenced by immunoSEQ multiplex PCR, and TCRdb holds only the in-frame ones, with some missing. The top ten hold approximately 3.1% of the sample, which has a few hundred thousand clones, about four fifths seen once. The specimen sequenced was peripheral blood. Receptors originate from a woman younger than 35 with acute or convalescent COVID-19.

This rearrangement joins TRBV28 to TRBJ1-2; no reliable D call. Trimming left V 7 bases short and J 7 bases short, with 13 bases between. CDR1 and CDR2 (germline): MDHEN, SYDVKM. The CDR3 has 12 amino acids. The DNA of the CDR3 is TGTGCCAGCAATCTCGGGGATCTTGGCTACACCTTC. This gives the protein CASNLGDLGYTF.

Only one count was recorded for this clone. This chain uses TRBV27 with TRBJ1-5; tentative D call: TRBD1 (5 bases). CDR1 is MNHEY, CDR2 SMNVEV, per germline (reference sequence). CDR3 length: 13 residues. V lost 3 bases, J lost 6 bases, and 9 bases lay in between. CDR3 region: CASSFGGSQPQHF. DNA for the CDR3: TGTGCCAGCAGTTTTGGGGGGTCTCAGCCCCAGCATTTT.

The V gene is TRBV6-5, the J gene TRBJ1-5; 8 positions agree with TRBD1. CDR1 and CDR2 from the germline V gene are MNHEY and SVGAGI. The CDR3 extends over 14 amino acids. The junction had 6 bases not matched to a gene; V was cut back by 7 bases and J by 4 bases. CDR3 amino acids: CASIGTGGNQPQHF. As DNA, the CDR3 is TGTGCCAGCATCGGGACAGGCGGGAATCAGCCCCAGCATTTT.

This clone is a singleton in its sample. CDR3 nucleotide sequence: TGTGCCAGCAAGCGGGACCTCATAGCGGGAGGGGTCCAAGAGACCCAGTACTTC. Its protein product is CASKRDLIAGGVQETQYF. The gene calls are TRBV28 and TRBJ2-5; TRBD2 matches 11 bases. Unmatched junction bases numbered 14, after V lost 7 bases and J lost 1 base. Germline loops: CDR1 MDHEN, CDR2 SYDVKM. This CDR3 spans 18 amino acids.

V usage is TRBV5-1 and J usage is TRBJ2-2, with TRBD2 matching over 13 bases. This CDR3 region has 18 residues. Germline values: CDR1 SGHRS, CDR2 YFSETQ. V lost 4 bases to trimming and J lost 6 bases; unmatched junction nucleotides: 12. CDR3 coding DNA: TGCGCCAGCAGCCCGACCGGACTAGCGGGAGTTACCGCCGGGGAGCTGTTTTTT. Amino acid sequence: CASSPTGLAGVTAGELFF.

The CDR3 region has the DNA TGTGCCAGCGTTCCCCCGGTCGTAAACATTCAGTACTTC. Translation: CASVPPVVNIQYF. The rearrangement uses TRBV11-3 and TRBJ2-4, with D unclear. The V gene lost 8 bases and the J gene lost 6 bases, with 14 bases spanning the gap. The CDR3 extends over 13 amino acids. CDR1 and CDR2 from the germline V gene are SGHNT and YENEEA.

This chain joins TRBV11-2 and TRBJ2-1, with 10 bases fitting TRBD2. The CDR3 totals 16 residues. CDR1 is SGHAT, CDR2 FQNNGV, per germline. After removal of 5 bases from V and 9 bases from J, the junction contained 13 bases not matched to a gene. CDR3 DNA sequence: TGTGCCAGCAGCACAAAAGGGACTAGCGTGCCAGGTGAGCAGTTCTTC. It specifies CASSTKGTSVPGEQFF.

The DNA for the CDR3 is TGTGCCAGCATGAGGGCAGGGAACACCGGGGAGCTGTTTTTT. Protein: CASMRAGNTGELFF. The rearrangement links TRBV27 to TRBJ2-2, with D perhaps matching TRBD2 (5 bases). This CDR3 has 14 amino acids. The germline V and J ends were trimmed by 7 bases and 1 base, with 10 bases remaining between them. Germline values: CDR1 MNHEY, CDR2 SMNVEV (reference sequence).

This clone was seen only a few times. The V call is TRBV3-1 (or the pseudogene TRBV3-2), the J call TRBJ2-6; TRBD1 agrees at 10 bases. The ends lost 4 bases at V and 11 bases at J; junction bases unmatched: 5. This CDR3 region has 14 residues. Germline-derived CDR1 and CDR2 are LGHDT and YNNKEL (reference sequence). The CDR3 DNA follows: TGTGCCAGCAGCCTCAGAGGGACAGGGGACGTCCTGACTTTC. Translation: CASSLRGTGDVLTF.

This chain joins TRBV5-1 and TRBJ2-5, with 11 bases that match TRBD2. This CDR3 region has 15 residues. Germline loops: CDR1 SGHRS, CDR2 YFSETQ. V lost 2 bases and J lost 3; bases outside the gene matches: 3. The CDR3 bases are TGCGCCAGCAGCTTTACTAGCGGGGGAAAAGAGACCCAGTACTTC. This sequence encodes CASSFTSGGKETQYF.

This clone came up once. J is TRBJ2-3 and V is TRBV19; TRBD2 matches at 9 bases. With V trimmed by 2 bases and J by 4 bases, 4 bases remained unmatched. CDR1 and CDR2 (germline): LNHDA, SQIVND (reference sequence). This CDR3 region has 15 residues. The CDR3 reads CASSIMIAGADTQYF. The DNA for the CDR3 is TGTGCCAGTAGTATAATGATAGCGGGAGCAGATACGCAGTATTTT.

The V and J genes are TRBV6-6 and TRBJ2-1; D may be TRBD2 (6 bases). The CDR3 runs to 16 residues. Germline V lookup: CDR1 MNHNY, CDR2 SVGAGI (reference sequence). V lost 6 bases and J lost 0, with 15 bases in between. The chain's CDR3 is CASSPGTFSSYNEQFF. CDR3 bases: TGTGCCAGCAGCCCCGGGACTTTCAGCTCCTACAATGAGCAGTTCTTC.

The chain is built from TRBV28 and TRBJ1-2, with a possible D match to TRBD1 (6 bases). There are 15 residues in the CDR3. From germline, CDR1 is MDHEN and CDR2 SYDVKM. Trimming left V 5 bases short and J 4 bases short, with 17 bases between. The CDR3 DNA reads TGTGCCAGCAGTGTTCCGGGACACGACCTCTATGGCTACACCTTC. Protein sequence: CASSVPGHDLYGYTF.

The V call is TRBV19, the J call TRBJ2-1, with 14 bases identical to TRBD2. V gave up 3 bases and J gave up 5 bases; unmatched junction bases: 12. Looked up from germline, CDR1 is LNHDA and CDR2 is SQIVND (reference sequence). The CDR3 runs to 19 residues. The CDR3 here is CASSMRSPGTSGRHNEQFF. The DNA of the CDR3 is TGTGCCAGTAGTATGCGGTCCCCCGGGACTAGCGGGAGACACAATGAGCAGTTCTTC.

The chain couples TRBV7-6 to TRBJ2-3; tentatively, D is TRBD2 (7 bases). The CDR3 contains 15 residues. Trimming removed 1 base from V and 6 bases from J, with 14 bases in between. Per the germline V gene, CDR1 is SGHVS and CDR2 is FNYEAQ. The CDR3 region is CASSLEVGGADTQYF. The CDR3 coding sequence is TGTGCCAGCAGCTTAGAGGTTGGGGGGGCCGATACGCAGTATTTT. The whole variable domain, filled in from reference TRBV7-6 and TRBJ2-3, reads GAGVSQSPRYKVTKRGQDVALRCDPISGHVSLYWYRQALGQGPEFLTYFNYEAQQDKSGLPNDRFSAERPEGSISTLTIQRTEQRDSAMYRCASSLEVGGADTQYFGPGTRLTVL.

V gene TRBV20-1 combines with J gene TRBJ2-7; D possibly corresponds to TRBD1 (5 bases). The V gene's germline CDR1 is DFQATT and CDR2 SNEGSKA (reference sequence). CDR3 length: 11 amino acids. CDR3 loop: CRASGTYEQYF. In nucleotides, the CDR3 is TGCAGAGCGTCAGGGACCTACGAGCAGTACTTC.

In nucleotides, the CDR3 is TGCGCCAGCAGCTTTTTGGGGGGAAAGGGAGAGACCCAGTACTTC. As protein: CASSFLGGKGETQYF. The rearrangement joins TRBV5-1 to TRBJ2-5, with a possible D match to TRBD2 (6 bases). Per the germline V gene, CDR1 is SGHRS and CDR2 is YFSETQ. Trimming took 2 bases from V and 4 from J, leaving 15 bases between them. The CDR3 loop spans 15 amino acids.

The V and J genes are TRBV11-2 and TRBJ2-7, with TRBD1 matching 10 bases. This CDR3 contains 16 residues. Germline lookup yields CDR1 SGHAT and CDR2 FQNNGV. With 1 base clipped from V and 6 bases from J, the junction kept 9 bases outside the gene matches. The CDR3 DNA follows: TGTGCCAGCAGCTTAGGGCCGGGACAGGGGTTCCTCGAGCAGTACTTC. Amino acids: CASSLGPGQGFLEQYF.

This clone has more than one count but fewer than ten. The V gene is TRBV2, the J gene TRBJ1-5; D uncertain. In germline, CDR1 is SNHLY, CDR2 FYNNEI. The CDR3 extends over 16 amino acids. Trimming took 2 bases from V and 4 from J, leaving 15 bases between them. CDR3 sequence reads: CASSESEGGRNQPQHF. The DNA of the CDR3 is TGTGCCAGCAGTGAAAGCGAGGGAGGCCGGAATCAGCCCCAGCATTTT.

In this sample, this clone is medium-sized. CDR3 in DNA: TGTGCCACCAGCAACCCCTCTGGACAGGGCCTCACCGGGGAGCTGTTTTTT. Amino acid sequence: CATSNPSGQGLTGELFF. The V gene is TRBV15, the J gene TRBJ2-2, with TRBD1 matching over 8 bases. CDR1 and CDR2 from the germline V gene are LNHNV and YYDKDF (reference sequence). J lost 4 bases, V lost 4 bases, and 11 bases had no gene match. This CDR3 is built from 17 residues.

The chain employs TRBV5-1 and TRBJ1-1; 7 bases are a match to TRBD1. The germline gives CDR1 SGHRS, CDR2 YFSETQ. The length of the CDR3 is 15 residues. V trimming: 2 bases; J trimming: 5 bases; junction bases outside the gene matches: 9. CDR3 nucleotides: TGCGCCAGCAGCTTACGACAGGGCTCAGCGACTGAAGCTTTCTTT. This translates into CASSLRQGSATEAFF. Using reference TRBV5-1 and TRBJ1-1 for the parts outside the CDR3, the full variable domain is KAGVTQTPRYLIKTRGQQVTLSCSPISGHRSVSWYQQTPGQGLQFLFEYFSETQRNKGNFPGRFSGRQFSNSRSEMNVSTLELGDSALYLCASSLRQGSATEAFFGQGTRLTVV.

The chain employs TRBV29-1 and TRBJ2-1, with 11 positions matching TRBD2. This CDR3 comprises 14 residues. CDR1 and CDR2 (germline): SQVTM, ANQGSEA. The junction had 9 bases not matched to a gene; V was cut back by 8 bases and J by 6 bases. CDR3: CSPALAGDGNEQFF. The CDR3 bases are TGCAGCCCCGCACTAGCGGGAGACGGCAATGAGCAGTTCTTC.

This chain joins TRBV7-3 and TRBJ2-1, with D tentatively TRBD2 (6 bases). This CDR3 has 16 amino acids. V was trimmed by 1 base and J by 0 bases, leaving 10 bases between them. Germline V gene sequence: CDR1 SGHTA, CDR2 FQGTGA. CDR3: CASSLRAGSSYNEQFF. DNA for the CDR3: TGTGCCAGCAGCTTAAGGGCGGGGAGCTCCTACAATGAGCAGTTCTTC.

The sample holds a few counts of this clone. This rearrangement joins TRBV2 to TRBJ2-7; D is possibly TRBD1 (6 bases). The CDR3 totals 15 residues. V was trimmed by 5 bases and J by 7 bases, leaving 21 bases between them. CDR1 and CDR2 (germline): SNHLY, FYNNEI. The CDR3 sequence: CASSPFTGSLGEQYF. The CDR3 DNA is TGTGCCAGCAGTCCTTTTACAGGGAGCCTAGGGGAGCAGTACTTC.

This CDR3 is CASIPSGAAGELFF. CDR3 bases: TGTGCCAGCATCCCGAGCGGGGCGGCCGGGGAGCTGTTTTTT. This chain joins TRBV6-5 and TRBJ2-2, with 7 bases fitting TRBD2. The V gene's germline CDR1 is MNHEY and CDR2 SVGAGI. There are 14 residues in the CDR3. Germline trimming cut 7 bases from V and 6 bases from J; bases unmatched to any gene: 8.